These T cell receptor beta chains were read from a single sample in a study of T cell repertoires in cytomegalovirus infection. Antigens of these TCRs are unknown. Each CDR3 protein is one row after TCRdb ran MiXCR on the reads. The sample lists some 800,000 distinct CDR3 sequences, around 29% occurring once. Source: cultured CD8+ T cells from PBMCs, taken from culture after CMV antigen stimulation. Receptors were obtained from a human donor in good health (CMV status not recorded). Some clones in this sample may be carry-over from other donors' samples. Both conserved end residues are part of each CDR3. A D gene is named only where the DNA matches it firmly. A clone size is listed for some rows: how often the clone was seen (once, few, many), or a class if it is expanded.

v_gene	j_gene	abundance	d_gene	len	CDR3aa	CDR3nt
TRBV12-3/TRBV12-4	TRBJ1-4	NA	NA	15	CASSLDELTNEKLFF	TGTGCCAGCAGTTTGGACGAACTGACTAATGAAAAACTGTTTTTT
TRBV7-4	TRBJ1-1	NA	NA	15	CASSPDGGLNTEAFF	TGTGCCAGCAGCCCCGATGGAGGTTTGAACACTGAAGCTTTCTTT
TRBV20-1	TRBJ1-2	NA	NA	17	CSALGIPGVNIDYGYTF	TGCAGTGCCCTAGGGATTCCGGGGGTTAATATTGACTATGGCTACACCTTC
TRBV2	TRBJ2-3	few	NA	11	CATSPTDTQYF	TGTGCCACCTCGCCCACAGATACGCAGTATTTT
TRBV4-3	TRBJ1-6	few	NA	17	CASSQGWGIDWNSPLHF	TGCGCCAGCAGCCAAGGGTGGGGCATCGATTGGAATTCACCCCTCCACTTT
TRBV6-6	TRBJ2-5	NA	TRBD1	15	CASSSPDRGVETQYF	TGTGCCAGCAGTTCCCCGGACAGGGGAGTGGAGACCCAGTACTTC
TRBV6-1	TRBJ2-4	NA	TRBD2	12	CASRRGGDIQYF	TGTGCCAGCCGCCGGGGAGGGGACATTCAGTACTTC
TRBV6-1	TRBJ2-7	few	TRBD1	13	CASSPWTGVEQYF	TGTGCCAGCAGCCCTTGGACAGGGGTCGAGCAGTACTTC
TRBV25-1	TRBJ1-3	NA	NA	16	CASSEYWLGSGNTIYF	TGTGCCAGCAGTGAATATTGGTTGGGCTCTGGAAACACCATATATTTT
TRBV27	TRBJ1-5	NA	TRBD1	16	CASSLEGTGGVQPQHF	TGTGCCAGCAGTTTAGAGGGGACAGGGGGCGTTCAGCCCCAGCATTTT
TRBV27	TRBJ1-1	few	TRBD1	17	CASVRGTGINPNTEAFF	TGTGCCAGTGTCCGAGGGACAGGGATAAACCCAAACACTGAAGCTTTCTTT
TRBV7-6	TRBJ2-2	NA	TRBD1	16	CASSYQGDLYTGELFF	TGTGCCAGCAGCTACCAGGGGGATCTTTACACCGGGGAGCTGTTTTTT
TRBV7-9	TRBJ1-1	NA	TRBD1	15	CASSLTGLVNTEAFF	TGTGCCAGCAGCTTGACAGGGCTCGTGAACACTGAAGCTTTCTTT
TRBV4-1	TRBJ1-5	NA	NA	20	CASSQDLITDTLASNQPQHF	TGCGCCAGCAGCCAAGATTTAATAACGGACACGCTTGCTAGCAATCAGCCCCAGCATTTT
TRBV7-3	TRBJ1-1	NA	NA	12	CVSSGGVPEAFF	TGTGTCAGCAGCGGTGGGGTCCCCGAAGCTTTCTTT
TRBV27	TRBJ1-2	few	NA	14	CASSPPDGIYGYTF	TGTGCCAGCAGTCCCCCCGACGGAATCTATGGCTACACCTTC
TRBV2	TRBJ2-1	NA	TRBD2	13	CATFTGTSIEQFF	TGTGCCACCTTTACCGGGACTAGTATTGAGCAGTTCTTC
TRBV6-1	TRBJ2-7	once	NA	13	CASRETDSKEQYF	TGTGCCAGCCGCGAGACGGATTCGAAAGAGCAGTACTTC
TRBV29-1	TRBJ2-1	NA	TRBD1	14	CSVAGTGLVDEQFF	TGCAGCGTGGCCGGGACAGGGTTAGTGGATGAGCAGTTCTTC
TRBV2	TRBJ2-7	few	TRBD1	15	CASSGGGGSSYEQYF	TGTGCCAGCAGTGGAGGGGGCGGCAGCTCCTACGAGCAGTACTTC
TRBV12-3/TRBV12-4	TRBJ1-1	NA	NA	12	CASSGGRLETFF	TGTGCCAGCAGTGGGGGACGATTGGAGACTTTCTTT
TRBV15	TRBJ2-3	few	NA	17	CATSSFPRGTSTDTQYF	TGTGCCACCAGCAGTTTCCCCCGGGGCACTAGCACAGATACGCAGTATTTT
TRBV20-1	TRBJ2-3	NA	NA	12	CSASIPPDTQYF	TGCAGTGCTAGTATCCCCCCAGATACGCAGTATTTT
TRBV7-9	TRBJ1-1	once	NA	15	CASRLGVGWITEAFF	TGTGCCAGCCGACTGGGAGTGGGATGGATCACTGAAGCTTTCTTT
TRBV6-6	TRBJ2-1	NA	NA	17	CASSYEAGTNGDNEQFF	TGTGCCAGCAGTTACGAGGCGGGGACAAATGGTGACAATGAGCAGTTCTTC
TRBV7-6	TRBJ2-3	NA	TRBD2	15	CASSFLAGGTDMQYF	TGTGCCAGCAGCTTTCTAGCGGGGGGCACAGATATGCAGTATTTT
TRBV2	TRBJ2-6	NA	TRBD1	18	CASSARTGYTSGANVLTF	TGTGCCAGCAGCGCCAGGACAGGCTATACCTCTGGGGCCAACGTCCTGACTTTC
TRBV20-1	TRBJ1-2	once	TRBD1	13	CSARRQGHYGYTF	TGCAGTGCTAGAAGACAGGGGCACTATGGCTACACCTTC
TRBV6-2/TRBV6-3	TRBJ1-2	NA	TRBD1	13	CASEFIQGNGYTF	TGTGCCAGCGAGTTTATACAGGGGAATGGCTACACCTTC
TRBV7-2	TRBJ1-1	many	NA	13	CASSLGRLTEAFF	TGTGCCAGCAGCTTGGGACGCCTCACTGAAGCTTTCTTT
TRBV12-5	TRBJ1-2	NA	TRBD1	14	CASGQTGTGYGYTF	TGTGCTAGTGGCCAAACCGGGACAGGCTATGGCTACACCTTC
TRBV6-6	TRBJ2-4	few	NA	14	CASSYRGAKNIQYF	TGTGCCAGCAGTTACCGGGGAGCCAAAAACATTCAGTACTTC
TRBV6-6	TRBJ1-1	few	NA	16	CASSYSETGWNTEAFF	TGTGCCAGCAGTTACTCCGAGACAGGCTGGAACACTGAAGCTTTCTTT
TRBV7-9	TRBJ2-3	NA	TRBD2	16	CASTLGLAGVADTQYF	TGTGCCAGCACCTTAGGGCTAGCGGGGGTGGCAGATACGCAGTATTTT
TRBV20-1	TRBJ1-1	few	NA	14	CSALGRRRYTEAFF	TGCAGTGCCCTAGGTCGCAGGCGATACACTGAAGCTTTCTTT
TRBV27	TRBJ2-2	NA	TRBD1	15	CASSSGTETTGELFF	TGTGCCAGCAGTTCAGGGACAGAGACCACCGGGGAGCTGTTTTTT
TRBV11-1	TRBJ1-1	few	NA	14	CASSLAEGGYNAFF	TGTGCCAGCAGCTTAGCGGAGGGCGGGTACAACGCTTTCTTT
TRBV14	TRBJ2-1	NA	TRBD2	15	CASSHLAGGYNEQFF	TGTGCCAGCAGCCACCTAGCGGGGGGCTACAATGAGCAGTTCTTC
TRBV20-1	TRBJ1-6	NA	NA	12	CSARDGGSPLHF	TGCAGTGCTAGAGACGGCGGCTCACCCCTCCACTTT
TRBV7-9	TRBJ1-3	few	NA	14	CASRHHNSGNTIYF	TGTGCCAGCCGTCACCACAACTCTGGAAACACCATATATTTT